This entry describes one T cell receptor (beta chain). No antigen is known for it. The protocol was immunoSEQ multiplex PCR, while the TCRdb copy is restricted to in-frame clones and leaves out a portion. The profile shows about 2.2 million clones, roughly 95% of them singletons. It was CD45RO-negative cells, positively selected for CCR7, that made up naive CD8 cells, with terminally differentiated effector memory CD45RA+ cells excluded. Adults of Caucasian background living in Nashville, Tennessee made up all donors. This sample is part of a study of shared clonotypes between healthy human individuals. At the level of the study: Contributing individuals were a couple of females and three males aged 18 to 49.

Broader study findings: Clonotypes that were shared across a handful of donors made up about 5.1% of naive CD4 clonotypes. Naive subsets, compared against memory subsets, generally had larger estimated richness values.

This receptor was obtained from a young man in good health. Some clones in this sample may be carry-over from other donors' samples. The sequenced sample consisted of naive CD8+ T cells from PBMCs.

The CDR3 protein is CASILFSREGLNTQYF. The CDR3 DNA reads as TGTGCCAGCATTCTCTTCTCTCGGGAGGGCCTGAATACGCAGTATTTT. J is TRBJ2-3 and V is TRBV11-2; 8 bases agree with TRBD2. In germline, CDR1 is SGHAT, CDR2 FQNNGV. J lost 7 bases, V lost 7 bases, and 16 bases had no gene match. This CDR3 has 16 residues. The entire variable domain, with the rest obtained from reference TRBV11-2 and TRBJ2-3, is as follows: EAGVAQSPRYKIIEKRQSVAFWCNPISGHATLYWYQQILGQGPKLLIQFQNNGVVDDSQLPKDRFSAERLKGVDSTLKIQPAKLEDSAVYLCASILFSREGLNTQYFGPGTRLTVL.